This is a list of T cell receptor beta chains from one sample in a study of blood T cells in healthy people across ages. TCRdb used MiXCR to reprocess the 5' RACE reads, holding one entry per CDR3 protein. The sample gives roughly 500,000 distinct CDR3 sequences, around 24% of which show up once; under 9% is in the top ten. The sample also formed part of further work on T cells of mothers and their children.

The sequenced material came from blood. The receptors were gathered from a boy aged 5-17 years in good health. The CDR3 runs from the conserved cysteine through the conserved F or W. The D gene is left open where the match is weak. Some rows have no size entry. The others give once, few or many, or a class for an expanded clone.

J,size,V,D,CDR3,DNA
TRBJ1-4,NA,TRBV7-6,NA,CASGAPGEKLFF,TGTGCCAGCGGGGCGCCGGGAGAAAAACTGTTTTTT
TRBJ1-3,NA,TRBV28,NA,CASSSGSGNTIYF,TGTGCCAGCAGTTCCGGCTCTGGAAACACCATATATTTT
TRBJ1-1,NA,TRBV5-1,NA,CASSFTGLAEAFF,TGCGCCAGCAGCTTTACAGGGTTGGCTGAAGCTTTCTTT
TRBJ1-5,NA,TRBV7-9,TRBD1,CASSLPGTGDQPQHF,TGTGCCAGCAGCTTACCAGGGACAGGGGATCAGCCCCAGCATTTT
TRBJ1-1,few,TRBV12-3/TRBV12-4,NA,CASSPLPAGLNTEAFF,TGTGCCAGCAGTCCTCTCCCGGCGGGTCTGAACACTGAAGCTTTCTTT
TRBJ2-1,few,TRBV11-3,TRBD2,CASSPQTSGRANEQFF,TGTGCCAGCAGCCCCCAGACTAGCGGGAGGGCCAATGAGCAGTTCTTC
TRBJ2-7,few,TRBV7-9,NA,CASSLANHNGNEQYF,TGTGCCAGCAGCTTAGCGAATCATAATGGAAACGAGCAGTACTTC
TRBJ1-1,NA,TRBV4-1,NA,CASSRQTADEAFF,TGCGCCAGCAGCCGCCAGACAGCGGATGAAGCTTTCTTT
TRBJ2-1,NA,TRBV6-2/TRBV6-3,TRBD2,CASLSGSTYAEQFF,TGTGCCAGTCTTAGCGGGAGTACTTACGCTGAGCAGTTCTTC
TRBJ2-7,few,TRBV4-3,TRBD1,CASSHYGTGGSYEQYF,TGCGCCAGCAGCCATTATGGGACAGGGGGCTCCTACGAGCAGTACTTC
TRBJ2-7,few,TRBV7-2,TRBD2,CASSPWASGRGSREQYF,TGTGCCAGCAGCCCATGGGCTAGCGGGAGAGGCTCAAGGGAGCAGTACTTC
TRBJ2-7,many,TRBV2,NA,CASSEVYGGGEQYF,TGTGCCAGCAGTGAAGTGTATGGGGGAGGTGAGCAGTACTTC
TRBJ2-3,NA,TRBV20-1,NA,CSARVPGAHVGTDTQYF,TGCAGTGCTAGAGTGCCCGGAGCGCACGTTGGCACAGATACGCAGTATTTT
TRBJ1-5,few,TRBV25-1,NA,CASSETGTNQPQHF,TGTGCCAGCAGTGAAACCGGGACTAATCAGCCCCAGCATTTT
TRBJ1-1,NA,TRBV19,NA,CASKGLTEAFF,TGTGCCAGTAAAGGGCTCACTGAAGCTTTCTTT
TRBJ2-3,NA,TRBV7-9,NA,CASSLAGSSTDTQYF,TGTGCCAGCAGCTTAGCGGGGAGTAGCACAGATACGCAGTATTTT
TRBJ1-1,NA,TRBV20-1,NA,CSANRGGRTEAFF,TGCAGTGCTAATAGGGGCGGTCGGACTGAAGCTTTCTTT
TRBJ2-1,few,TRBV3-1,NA,CASSQGTLRDPAYNEQFF,TGTGCCAGCAGCCAAGGCACATTGCGGGACCCGGCATACAATGAGCAGTTCTTC
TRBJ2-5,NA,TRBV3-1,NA,CASSQVYSGQETQYF,TGTGCCAGCAGCCAAGTCTACTCCGGGCAAGAGACCCAGTACTTC
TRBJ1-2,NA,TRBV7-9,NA,CASSNGGANYGYTF,TGTGCCAGCAGCAACGGAGGGGCTAACTATGGCTACACCTTC
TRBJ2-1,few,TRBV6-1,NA,CASSGGTRSSYNEQFF,TGTGCCAGCAGTGGCGGGACTCGGAGCTCCTACAATGAGCAGTTCTTC
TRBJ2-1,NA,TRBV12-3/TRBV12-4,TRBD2,CASSLSLADVDEQFF,TGTGCCAGCAGTTTAAGCCTAGCGGATGTCGATGAGCAGTTCTTC
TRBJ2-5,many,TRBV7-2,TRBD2,CASSPRTSGKETQYF,TGTGCCAGCAGCCCAAGGACTAGCGGGAAAGAGACCCAGTACTTC
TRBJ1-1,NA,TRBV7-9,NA,CASSSYNHRNTEAFF,TGTGCCAGCAGCTCATACAACCACAGAAACACTGAAGCTTTCTTT
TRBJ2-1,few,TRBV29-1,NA,CSVEQGNEQFF,TGCAGCGTTGAACAGGGGAATGAGCAGTTCTTC
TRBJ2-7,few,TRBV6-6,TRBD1,CASSFLRDRFTYEQYF,TGTGCCAGCAGTTTTCTCCGGGACAGGTTCACCTACGAGCAGTACTTC
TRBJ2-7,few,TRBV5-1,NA,CASGDTSYEQYF,TGCGCCAGCGGGGACACGTCCTACGAGCAGTACTTC
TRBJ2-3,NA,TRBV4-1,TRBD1,CASSQPGQARGTDTQYF,TGCGCCAGCAGCCAACCGGGACAGGCGAGAGGCACAGATACGCAGTATTTT
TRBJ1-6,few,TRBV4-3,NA,CASSLGVRFGGNSPLHF,TGCGCCAGCAGCCTAGGGGTTCGATTCGGGGGTAATTCACCCCTCCACTTT
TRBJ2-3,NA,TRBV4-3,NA,CASSQGGSDGLSTDTQYF,TGCGCCAGCAGCCAAGGGGGCTCCGACGGACTCAGCACAGATACGCAGTATTTT
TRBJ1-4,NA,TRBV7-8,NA,CASSLALGARNEKLFF,TGTGCCAGCAGCTTAGCGCTTGGGGCGCGAAATGAAAAACTGTTTTTT
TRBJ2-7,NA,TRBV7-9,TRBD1,CASSPLTGSYEQYF,TGTGCCAGCAGCCCATTGACAGGGTCCTACGAGCAGTACTTC
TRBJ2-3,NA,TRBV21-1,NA,CASSNQGVVTDTQYF,TGTGCCAGCAGCAATCAAGGGGTTGTCACAGATACGCAGTATTTT
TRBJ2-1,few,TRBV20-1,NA,CSASNSQGLGINEQFF,TGCAGTGCTAGTAATTCCCAGGGTTTAGGAATCAATGAGCAGTTCTTC
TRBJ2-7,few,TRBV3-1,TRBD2,CASSPGGGINEQYF,TGTGCCAGCAGCCCGGGGGGGGGCATCAACGAGCAGTACTTC
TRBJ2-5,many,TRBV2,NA,CASVWEAVQETQYF,TGTGCCAGCGTCTGGGAGGCAGTTCAAGAGACCCAGTACTTC
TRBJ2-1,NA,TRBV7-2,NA,CASSLILARKQFF,TGTGCCAGCAGCTTGATCCTAGCGAGAAAGCAGTTCTTC
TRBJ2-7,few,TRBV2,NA,CASSDGFGRSYEQYF,TGTGCCAGCAGTGATGGGTTTGGCAGATCCTACGAGCAGTACTTC
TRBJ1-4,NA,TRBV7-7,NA,CASSLRRGSNEKLFF,TGTGCTAGCAGCTTACGCAGGGGTAGCAATGAAAAACTGTTTTTT
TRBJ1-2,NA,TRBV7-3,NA,CLGGGGYTF,TGTCTCGGGGGCGGCGGCTACACCTTC
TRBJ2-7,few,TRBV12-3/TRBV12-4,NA,CASSFGYRYEQYF,TGTGCCAGCAGTTTTGGGTATCGCTACGAGCAGTACTTC
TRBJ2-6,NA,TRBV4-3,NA,CASSPGRSSSGANALTF,TGCGCCAGCAGCCCCGGACGAAGTTCGTCTGGGGCCAACGCCCTGACTTTC